This TCR beta chain came from a study of cytomegalovirus exposure and HLA in healthy donors. CDR1 is MRHNA, CDR2 SNTAGT, per germline. The CDR3 loop spans 15 amino acids. J gave up 3 bases and V 6 bases, and 6 bases lay outside the gene matches. General observations from the study: Researchers reportedly found TCR beta sequences accurately predicted most subjects' HLA-A and HLA-B alleles. Presence/absence analyses treated sequencing depth as roughly uniform across donors.

About this clone: The antigen remains undetermined.

Use of 60 Vbeta and 13 Jbeta primers characterized the PCR. The method was immunoSEQ multiplex PCR; TCRdb's version includes in-frame clones alone and lacks a portion of them. The sample carries more than 70,000 clones, 76% recorded once. The source of this sequence is a man under 40 in good health and CMV-seropositive. Material: PBMCs. This sequence joins TRBV6-4 and TRBJ1-4; 8 positions agree with TRBD1. CDR3 coding DNA: TGTGCCAGCAGGGCTCGGGACAGGCCTAATGAAAAACTGTTTTTT. Translated, it gives CASRARDRPNEKLFF.